Listed here are 29 T cell receptor beta chains from one sample, sequenced in a study of cytomegalovirus exposure and HLA in healthy donors. PCR was performed using 60 Vbeta and 13 Jbeta primers. Here immunoSEQ multiplex PCR was the method, and the copy in TCRdb shows in-frame clones only, minus some. The sample contains 95,000 to 110,000 clones, around 77% of which appear only once. Sequenced material: PBMCs. These receptors were obtained from a male donor in good health and CMV-seronegative.

This CDR3 reads CSVDKQGTKGYTF. In nucleotides, the CDR3 is TGCAGCGTTGACAAACAGGGGACGAAGGGCTACACCTTC. V gene TRBV29-1 combines with J gene TRBJ1-2; 7 bases are a match to TRBD1. The junction had 9 bases not matched to a gene; V was cut back by 3 bases and J by 8 bases. The CDR3 is made up of 13 amino acids. Per germline, CDR1 SQVTM and CDR2 ANQGSEA.

The sample holds one count of this clone. The chain employs TRBV5-1 and TRBJ1-2; no clear D. Germline V gives CDR1 SGHRS, CDR2 YFSETQ. There are 18 residues in the CDR3. Trimming took off 3 bases at V and 0 bases at J, with 21 bases between the two ends. Here the CDR3 reads CASSWPRGGYNPNYGYTF. DNA for the CDR3: TGCGCCAGCAGCTGGCCCCGGGGAGGGTATAACCCTAACTATGGCTACACCTTC.

This rearrangement joins TRBV27 to TRBJ1-2; D call uncertain. V was cut by 2 bases and J by 1 base, with 8 bases left in between. The CDR3 loop spans 14 amino acids. From germline, CDR1 is MNHEY and CDR2 SMNVEV (reference sequence). CDR3 sequence (DNA): TGTGCCAGCAGTTTAGCTGCGGATAACTATGGCTACACCTTC. It yields the protein CASSLAADNYGYTF.

This chain uses TRBV7-3 with TRBJ2-3; tentatively, D is TRBD2 (5 bases). The CDR3 covers 20 residues. Trimming removed 1 base from V and 3 bases from J, with 26 bases in between. CDR1 and CDR2 (germline): SGHTA, FQGTGA. CDR3 protein: CASSLRAAAWARGGTDTQYF. CDR3 sequence (DNA): TGTGCCAGCAGCTTAAGAGCCGCCGCGTGGGCGCGAGGAGGAACAGATACGCAGTATTTT.

The table lists this clone with a few counts. The rearrangement uses TRBV6-1 and TRBJ1-1; TRBD1 matches 9 bases. With 5 bases clipped from V and 4 bases from J, the junction kept 2 bases outside the gene matches. The CDR3 sequence is 13 residues long. Per the germline V gene, CDR1 is MNHNS and CDR2 is SASEGT. The chain's CDR3 is CASSRDRVTEAFF. The DNA for the CDR3 is TGTGCCAGCAGTAGGGACAGGGTCACTGAAGCTTTCTTT.

This chain links TRBV10-2 with TRBJ2-5; TRBD1 matches 11 bases. Germline CDR1 is WSHSY and CDR2 is SAAADI. J gave up 4 bases and V 6 bases, and 10 bases lay outside the gene matches. CDR3 length: 16 amino acids. CDR3 in DNA: TGCGCCAGCAGCGGGGACAGGGGGATTCCGGGAGAGACCCAGTACTTC. This sequence encodes CASSGDRGIPGETQYF.

This clone was observed a single time. The chain uses TRBV6-1 and TRBJ2-5; 10 bases line up with TRBD1. The ends lost 1 base at V and 4 bases at J; junction bases unmatched: 6. Germline V gene data show CDR1 as MNHNS and CDR2 as SASEGT. The length of the CDR3 is 16 residues. The CDR3 sequence is CASSEGGGTGVETQYF. CDR3 DNA sequence: TGTGCCAGCAGTGAAGGGGGGGGGACAGGGGTAGAGACCCAGTACTTC.

As DNA, the CDR3 is TGTGCCAGCAGCTTCCGGACTAGCTGGAATGAGCAGTTCTTC. This translates into CASSFRTSWNEQFF. This chain connects TRBV5-8 to TRBJ2-1; 8 nucleotides match TRBD2. The length of the CDR3 is 14 residues. The trim removed 2 bases at V and 7 bases at J, leaving 5 bases unmatched. CDR1 is SGHTS, CDR2 YDEGEE, per germline.

The V gene is TRBV19, the J gene TRBJ2-2; 10 bases are shared with TRBD1. The CDR3 covers 15 residues. The V gene end was trimmed by 4 bases and the J gene end by 4 bases; junction bases not matched to a gene: 3. In germline, CDR1 is LNHDA, CDR2 SQIVND (reference sequence). As DNA, the CDR3 is TGTGCCAGTAGTAGGACAGGGGGGGGCACCGGGGAGCTGTTTTTT. This encodes CASSRTGGGTGELFF.

This sequence joins TRBV29-1 and TRBJ1-1, with D perhaps matching TRBD1 (5 bases). Germline V gives CDR1 SQVTM, CDR2 ANQGSEA. CDR3 length: 11 amino acids. V lost 4 bases and J 6 bases, leaving 9 bases between the germline ends. The CDR3 protein is CSVGGIPEAFF. The CDR3 region has the DNA TGCAGCGTTGGGGGCATACCTGAAGCTTTCTTT.

The chain couples TRBV18 to TRBJ2-3; 11 positions match TRBD2. J lost 6 bases, V lost 4 bases, and 6 bases had no gene match. Germline V CDR1 and CDR2: KGHSH, LQKENI. The CDR3 sequence is 15 residues long. The CDR3 DNA sequence: TGTGCCAGCTCACGGACTAGCGGGCTTAAGGATACGCAGTATTTT. Its translation is CASSRTSGLKDTQYF.

The chain joins TRBV4-1 to TRBJ2-7; TRBD2 matches at 8 bases. Germline V gene lookup returns CDR1 MGHRA and CDR2 YSYEKL. The V segment lost 4 bases and the J segment 1 base; nucleotides outside the gene matches: 6. The CDR3 loop spans 15 amino acids. CDR3 in amino acids: CASSPGVAGSYEQYF. As DNA, the CDR3 is TGCGCCAGCAGCCCCGGGGTAGCGGGGTCCTACGAGCAGTACTTC.

The chain has TRBV6-5 and TRBJ1-5; D is possibly TRBD1 (5 bases). The V and J ends lost 0 bases and 4 bases respectively, with 10 bases between them. The CDR3 loop spans 15 amino acids. CDR1 MNHEY and CDR2 SVGAGI come from the germline V gene. The CDR3 nucleotides are TGTGCCAGCAGTTACTCATGGGGGGGTAATCAGCCCCAGCATTTT. Its protein is CASSYSWGGNQPQHF.

The V call is TRBV10-1, the J call TRBJ2-3, with D tentatively TRBD2 (5 bases). Germline assignment: CDR1 WNHNN and CDR2 SYGVQD (reference sequence). CDR3 size: 15 residues. V dropped 3 bases and J dropped 2 bases, with 12 bases sitting between them. The CDR3 loop is CASSDGLRTTDTQYF. CDR3 bases: TGCGCCAGCAGTGACGGACTCCGAACCACAGATACGCAGTATTTT.

The chain joins TRBV7-2 to TRBJ2-3, with 11 bases identical to TRBD2. The CDR3 has 16 residues. The germline gives CDR1 SGHTA, CDR2 FQGNSA. Trimming took 5 bases from V and 2 from J; bases not matched to a gene: 6. The CDR3 region is CASSTRLAGNTDTQYF. Here the CDR3 DNA reads TGTGCCAGCAGCACCAGACTAGCGGGGAACACAGATACGCAGTATTTT.

This sequence joins TRBV5-1 and TRBJ2-2; the match to TRBD2 covers 7 bases. V lost 4 bases to trimming and J lost 0 bases; unmatched junction nucleotides: 6. Germline V lookup: CDR1 SGHRS, CDR2 YFSETQ. This CDR3 spans 16 amino acids. The CDR3 reads CASSPGLTTNTGELFF. CDR3 DNA: TGCGCCAGCAGCCCGGGACTAACCACGAACACCGGGGAGCTGTTTTTT.

The chain couples TRBV27 to TRBJ2-1; 12 nucleotides align to TRBD2. V lost 5 bases and J lost 11; bases outside the gene matches: 16. In germline, CDR1 is MNHEY, CDR2 SMNVEV (reference sequence). This CDR3 contains 17 residues. The CDR3 nucleotides read TGTGCCAGCAGTCCCCTAGCGGCTAGCGGGAGGGCCTTTAAGCAGTTCTTC. Protein: CASSPLAASGRAFKQFF.

The rearrangement joins TRBV27 to TRBJ1-2, with 8 bases aligning to TRBD1. The germline V gene encodes CDR1 MNHEY and CDR2 SMNVEV (reference sequence). V was clipped by 5 bases and J by 3 bases; unmatched bases: 8. The CDR3 has 15 amino acids. CDR3 residues: CASSPTRGQDYGYTF. Here the CDR3 DNA reads TGTGCCAGCAGTCCCACCCGGGGACAGGACTATGGCTACACCTTC.

The chain couples TRBV4-1 to TRBJ1-1, with no clear D. The CDR3 has 15 amino acids. Germline V gene data show CDR1 as MGHRA and CDR2 as YSYEKL. V was clipped by 1 base and J by 1 base, with 10 bases between them. CDR3 nucleotides: TGCGCCAGCAGCCAAGCCCCTTTCCGGAACACTGAAGCTTTCTTT. It specifies CASSQAPFRNTEAFF.

Here the CDR3 reads CATRSGLADTDTQYF. The CDR3 DNA follows: TGTGCCACCAGGTCTGGCCTAGCGGACACAGATACGCAGTATTTT. V usage is TRBV15 and J usage is TRBJ2-3; 7 bases line up with TRBD2. V was pared by 6 bases and J by 2 bases, with 8 bases of the junction left unmatched. The CDR3 is made up of 15 amino acids. Germline lookup yields CDR1 LNHNV and CDR2 YYDKDF (reference sequence). Full variable domain (outside the CDR3, taken from reference TRBV15 and TRBJ2-3): DAMVIQNPRYQVTQFGKPVTLSCSQTLNHNVMYWYQQKSSQAPKLLFHYYDKDFNNEADTPDNFQSRRPNTSFCFLDIRSPGLGDTAMYLCATRSGLADTDTQYFGPGTRLTVL.

This rearrangement joins TRBV6-1 to TRBJ2-2, with D maybe TRBD2 (6 bases). Per germline, CDR1 MNHNS and CDR2 SASEGT. V was pared by 4 bases and J by 0 bases, with 12 bases between. This CDR3 has 16 residues. CDR3 in amino acids: CASSGFTGANTGELFF. The CDR3 DNA follows: TGTGCCAGCAGTGGATTTACGGGAGCGAACACCGGGGAGCTGTTTTTT.

The chain employs TRBV5-1 and TRBJ2-7, with TRBD1 as a possible D gene (5 bases). V lost 0 bases and J lost 4, with 14 bases in between. From germline, CDR1 is SGHRS and CDR2 YFSETQ. CDR3 length: 15 residues. CDR3: CASSLGQGMFYEQYF. CDR3 nucleotide sequence: TGCGCCAGCAGCTTGGGGCAGGGTATGTTTTACGAGCAGTACTTC.

With regard to this clone: The CDR3 does not end in the conserved phenylalanine or tryptophan, so this is likely a read error. The chain recombines TRBV19 with TRBJ1-1; 8 nucleotides match TRBD1. CDR1 LNHDA and CDR2 SQIVND come from the germline V gene (reference sequence). The CDR3 is 14 residues long. The V segment lost 2 bases and the J segment 3 bases; nucleotides outside the gene matches: 2. As DNA, the CDR3 is TGTGCCAGTAGTATAAACAGGGGGTACACTGAAGCTTTCCTT. As protein: CASSINRGYTEAFL.

The V and J genes are TRBV7-2 and TRBJ1-1, with a possible D match to TRBD1 (6 bases). Germline V gene data show CDR1 as SGHTA and CDR2 as FQGNSA. The CDR3 length is 13 residues. Trimming removed 4 bases at V and 3 bases at J, with 9 bases between. The CDR3 loop is CASSSDRYTEAFF. CDR3 DNA sequence: TGTGCCAGCAGCTCAGACAGGTACACTGAAGCTTTCTTT.

The chain employs TRBV29-1 and TRBJ2-5; 8 bases align to TRBD1. Looked up from germline, CDR1 is SQVTM and CDR2 is ANQGSEA. Losses at the gene ends were 5 bases for V and 5 bases for J; bases not matched to a gene: 7. CDR3 length: 13 amino acids. The CDR3 bases are TGCAGCGTTTTCGGAGGACAGGGCGAGACCCAGTACTTC. This encodes CSVFGGQGETQYF.

This clone was counted once. This chain links TRBV7-8 with TRBJ2-5; perhaps TRBD1 as D (5 bases). The V gene lost 0 bases and the J gene lost 5 bases, with 16 bases spanning the gap. CDR1 is SGHVS and CDR2 is FQNEAQ in the germline V gene. There are 16 residues in the CDR3. Here the CDR3 DNA reads TGTGCCAGCAGCTTAGCGCGGACACCCCTGGGGGAGACCCAGTACTTC. Its protein product is CASSLARTPLGETQYF.

The CDR3 nucleotides read TGTGCCAGCAGCTTGGGACTAGTTGCCCACGAGCAGTACTTC. Encoded protein: CASSLGLVAHEQYF. This sequence joins TRBV5-6 and TRBJ2-7; a possible D gene is TRBD2 (6 bases). The CDR3 length is 14 residues. The germline V and J ends were trimmed by 0 bases and 5 bases, with 12 bases remaining between them. Germline CDR1 and CDR2: SGHDT and YYEEEE.

This clone was seen more than once but under ten times. This chain connects TRBV2 to TRBJ1-2; tentatively, D is TRBD1 (5 bases). The V gene lost 8 bases and the J gene lost 3 bases, with 10 bases spanning the gap. The CDR3 covers 12 residues. Germline V gene data show CDR1 as SNHLY and CDR2 as FYNNEI. The CDR3 loop is CASGQGDYGYTF. The CDR3 DNA reads TGTGCCAGCGGGCAGGGTGACTATGGCTACACCTTC.

The rearrangement links TRBV19 to TRBJ2-1; 8 positions agree with TRBD2. Germline CDR1 and CDR2: LNHDA and SQIVND (reference sequence). This CDR3 contains 13 residues. Germline trimming cut 5 bases from V and 7 bases from J; bases unmatched to any gene: 4. CDR3 nucleotide sequence: TGTGCCAGTAGTCACCGACTAGCGAATGAGCAGTTCTTC. Its protein product is CASSHRLANEQFF.